Included here is one TCR beta chain sequence, with context. Its specificity is unknown. These data originate in a study of cytomegalovirus exposure and HLA in healthy donors. The CDR3 loop spans 15 amino acids. Germline lookup yields CDR1 SGHRS and CDR2 YFSETQ. After removal of 4 bases from V and 2 bases from J, the junction contained 8 bases not matched to a gene. Points from the study as a whole: Reports indicate that TCR beta sequences accurately predicted the HLA-A and HLA-B alleles of most subjects. Previously analyzed data showed that most TCR beta V segments were productive at a frequency of about 90% or about 30%.

Amplification used 60 Vbeta primers and 13 Jbeta primers. Data came from immunoSEQ multiplex PCR; TCRdb stores just in-frame clones and leaves some out. The table lists about 120,000 clones, about 75% of them singletons. This clonotype was obtained from a man aged 60 to 75 in good health and CMV-seropositive. The V gene is TRBV5-1, the J gene TRBJ2-7, with 8 bases fitting TRBD1. The specimen sequenced was PBMCs. CDR3 residues: CASSLLGQGPYEQYF. As DNA, the CDR3 is TGCGCCAGCAGCCTACTAGGACAGGGACCCTACGAGCAGTACTTC.